Shown below are 31 T cell receptor beta chains from a single sample sequenced in a study of early T cells in non-severe SARS-CoV-2 infection. TCRdb re-called the 5' RACE reads with MiXCR, one entry per CDR3 protein. Of about 49,000 distinct CDR3 sequences detected, 12% appear once; the ten largest clones hold about 2.5%. The sequenced sample was whole blood, obtained at baseline. These receptor sequences come from an adult who was a healthcare worker with PCR-confirmed SARS-CoV-2 infection or an uninfected control (not recorded which).

This clonotype was observed a few times. V and J are TRBV11-2 and TRBJ1-4, with no clear D. This CDR3 comprises 16 residues. Deletions cut 4 bases from V and 3 bases from J, with 15 bases between. Per germline, CDR1 SGHAT and CDR2 FQNNGV. In DNA form, the CDR3 reads TGTGCCAGCAGCTCTGGATACGTAGGACCTAATGAAAAACTGTTTTTT. It is translated as CASSSGYVGPNEKLFF.

This clonotype was seen ten or more times. V and J are TRBV20-1 and TRBJ1-6; D gene ambiguous. This CDR3 comprises 13 residues. Germline V CDR1 and CDR2: DFQATT, SNEGSKA (reference sequence). V was shortened by 0 bases and J by 6 bases, with 6 bases between the two germline ends. The CDR3 coding sequence is TGCAGTGCTAGAGATAGTTTTAATTCACCCCTCCACTTT. Its protein is CSARDSFNSPLHF.

The chain employs TRBV12-3 or TRBV12-4 and TRBJ1-4; no definite D call. The CDR3 is 17 amino acids. Trimming cost V 2 bases and J 3 bases, with 16 bases left between them. The CDR3 bases are TGTGCCAGCAGTTTAATAGGGCTTGTGAGGCCTAATGAAAAACTGTTTTTT. The encoded protein is CASSLIGLVRPNEKLFF.

This clonotype appeared a few times. The chain has TRBV4-1 and TRBJ2-7; TRBD1 aligns across 10 bases. Germline V CDR1 and CDR2: MGHRA, YSYEKL. The CDR3 covers 15 residues. The V gene end was trimmed by 3 bases and the J gene end by 2 bases; junction bases not matched to a gene: 4. The CDR3 protein is CASSQGQGLTYEQYF. CDR3 nucleotide sequence: TGCGCCAGCAGCCAGGGACAGGGGCTTACCTACGAGCAGTACTTC.

The sample holds many counts of this clonotype. This chain's CDR3 is CASSLYQGSNTEAFF. CDR3 in DNA: TGTGCCAGCAGCTTATACCAGGGGTCGAACACTGAAGCTTTCTTT. This chain links TRBV7-9 with TRBJ1-1; D is perhaps TRBD1 (6 bases). CDR1 and CDR2 from the germline V gene are SEHNR and FQNEAQ (reference sequence). The V end lost 2 bases, the J end lost 1 base, and 11 bases lay between the germline ends. The CDR3 extends over 15 amino acids.

This clonotype was detected a few times. The gene calls are TRBV19 and TRBJ2-5, with 10 bases lining up with TRBD1. CDR3 length equals 15 residues. Germline CDR1 is LNHDA and CDR2 is SQIVND (reference sequence). The J segment lost 4 bases and the V segment lost 3 bases, leaving 5 bases of the junction unmatched. CDR3 protein: CASSIGTGVLETQYF. CDR3 bases: TGTGCCAGTAGTATCGGGACAGGGGTGCTAGAGACCCAGTACTTC.

The chain combines TRBV7-2 with TRBJ1-5; D not resolved. This CDR3 is 13 amino acids long. The germline gives CDR1 SGHTA, CDR2 FQGNSA. With 5 bases removed from V and 7 bases from J, the gap between germline ends came to 12 bases. The CDR3 protein is CASSVGVGQPQHF. The CDR3 bases are TGTGCCAGCAGCGTAGGAGTGGGGCAGCCCCAGCATTTT.

There are a few counts of this clonotype. J is TRBJ2-7 and V is TRBV11-2, with 10 bases matching TRBD1. With 5 bases clipped from V and 2 bases from J, the junction kept 6 bases outside the gene matches. The CDR3 has 15 residues. Germline V CDR1 and CDR2: SGHAT, FQNNGV. The CDR3 bases are TGTGCCAGCAGCCACCTCGGACAGGGGGCCTACGAGCAGTACTTC. It is translated as CASSHLGQGAYEQYF.

This clonotype was counted a few times. The chain is built from TRBV7-2 and TRBJ1-5, with D possibly matching TRBD1 (5 bases). Germline V gene sequence: CDR1 SGHTA, CDR2 FQGNSA. Deletions cut 1 base from V and 2 bases from J, with 9 bases between. This CDR3 is built from 15 residues. The CDR3 here is CASSLVGVGNQPQHF. CDR3 nucleotide sequence: TGTGCCAGCAGCTTAGTAGGGGTTGGCAATCAGCCCCAGCATTTT.

Only a few counts were recorded for this clonotype. The chain joins TRBV12-3 or TRBV12-4 to TRBJ1-1; no firm D call. The CDR3 loop spans 12 amino acids. V was pared by 3 bases and J by 7 bases, with 9 bases between. The CDR3 protein is CASSFSADEAFF. CDR3 coding DNA: TGTGCCAGCAGTTTTAGCGCAGATGAAGCTTTCTTT.

This clonotype showed up just a few times. The J gene is TRBJ2-3, the V gene TRBV3-1; no clear D. Germline CDR1 is LGHDT and CDR2 is YNNKEL (reference sequence). V was shortened by 1 base and J by 4 bases, with 3 bases between the two germline ends. The CDR3 spans 12 residues. The CDR3 reads CASSQVSDTQYF. DNA of the CDR3: TGTGCCAGCAGCCAAGTTTCAGATACGCAGTATTTT.

Ten or more counts support this clonotype. CDR3 in amino acids: CSAPDPSGNSYEQYF. The CDR3 coding sequence is TGCAGTGCGCCCGACCCTAGCGGGAACTCCTACGAGCAGTACTTC. The rearrangement links TRBV20-1 to TRBJ2-7; 9 bases line up with TRBD2. The ends lost 6 bases at V and 0 bases at J; junction bases unmatched: 9. CDR1 is DFQATT, CDR2 SNEGSKA, per germline (reference sequence). The CDR3 is 15 amino acids.

The chain joins TRBV4-3 to TRBJ1-3; D is ambiguous. This CDR3 comprises 18 residues. In germline, CDR1 is LGHNA, CDR2 YSLEER. V was trimmed by 1 base and J by 0 bases, leaving 16 bases between them. This CDR3 reads CASSQGSPELYSGNTIYF. As DNA, the CDR3 is TGCGCCAGCAGCCAAGGTAGCCCGGAGCTCTACTCTGGAAACACCATATATTTT.

This chain connects TRBV4-3 to TRBJ2-1; D is ambiguous. Trimming removed 5 bases from V and 9 bases from J, with 14 bases in between. CDR1 and CDR2 from the germline V gene are LGHNA and YSLEER. The CDR3 contains 13 residues. CDR3 in DNA: TGCGCCAGCAGCTACCATCAAATGGGTGAGCAGTTCTTC. It translates to CASSYHQMGEQFF.

The rearrangement uses TRBV7-2 and TRBJ1-1; possible D gene TRBD1, 5 bases. The CDR3 has 15 residues. Germline V lookup: CDR1 SGHTA, CDR2 FQGNSA. Trimming left V 5 bases short and J 1 base short, with 14 bases between. The CDR3 region is CASSPIGGRNTEAFF. The CDR3 DNA reads TGTGCCAGCAGCCCTATCGGGGGAAGGAACACTGAAGCTTTCTTT. Supplemented by reference TRBV7-2 and TRBJ1-1, the full variable domain reads GAGVSQSPSNKVTEKGKDVELRCDPISGHTALYWYRQSLGQGLEFLIYFQGNSAPDKSGLPSDRFSAERTGGSVSTLTIQRTQQEDSAVYLCASSPIGGRNTEAFFGQGTRLTVV.

The rearrangement uses TRBV9 and TRBJ1-1; 7 bases match TRBD1. Germline V CDR1 and CDR2: SGDLS, YYNGEE. V gave up 2 bases and J gave up 0 bases; unmatched junction bases: 4. CDR3 length: 15 residues. The CDR3 region is CASSVGDSLNTEAFF. DNA for the CDR3: TGTGCCAGCAGCGTGGGGGACAGCCTGAACACTGAAGCTTTCTTT.

The V call is TRBV19, the J call TRBJ2-5; a weak D match, TRBD2 (5 bases). Germline loops: CDR1 LNHDA, CDR2 SQIVND (reference sequence). V lost 6 bases, J lost 5 bases, and 10 bases lay in between. The CDR3 extends over 12 amino acids. CDR3 in amino acids: CASRSRGETQYF. The CDR3 DNA reads TGTGCCAGTAGATCACGCGGGGAGACCCAGTACTTC.

On this clonotype: Compared with germline, one end of the junction differs, possibly owing to a read error. This chain joins TRBV12-3 or TRBV12-4 and TRBJ2-1, with TRBD2 matching 14 bases. The CDR3 has 18 residues. The CDR3 spells CASRRFPGLAGVSNDQFF. In DNA, the CDR3 is TGTGCCAGCAGGAGATTCCCGGGACTAGCGGGAGTCTCCAATGACCAGTTCTTC.

There are a few counts of this clonotype. The rearrangement uses TRBV4-2 and TRBJ2-7; 13 bases line up with TRBD2. With V trimmed by 4 bases and J by 2 bases, 5 bases remained unmatched. This CDR3 is 16 amino acids long. The germline gives CDR1 LGHNA, CDR2 YNFKEQ. Here the CDR3 DNA reads TGTGCCAGCAGCCCGACTAGCGGGAGGCCTACCTACGAGCAGTACTTC. Translated, it gives CASSPTSGRPTYEQYF.

This clonotype showed up just a few times. This chain connects TRBV7-6 to TRBJ1-1; D unclear. The CDR3 is 12 amino acids. Germline V gene lookup returns CDR1 SGHVS and CDR2 FNYEAQ. The ends were cut back, 8 bases at V and 10 bases at J, with 17 bases in the middle. This CDR3 reads CASGGNGGIAFF. CDR3 bases: TGTGCCAGCGGTGGGAACGGCGGGATAGCTTTCTTT. Variable domain in full (rest from reference TRBV7-6 and TRBJ1-1): GAGVSQSPRYKVTKRGQDVALRCDPISGHVSLYWYRQALGQGPEFLTYFNYEAQQDKSGLPNDRFSAERPEGSISTLTIQRTEQRDSAMYRCASGGNGGIAFFGQGTRLTVV.

This clonotype is medium-sized in the sample. This CDR3 is CASGLSLTGELFF. DNA of the CDR3: TGTGCTAGTGGGCTCTCACTCACCGGGGAGCTGTTTTTT. The J gene is TRBJ2-2, the V gene TRBV12-5; D is ambiguous. CDR1 LGHNT and CDR2 FRNRAP come from the germline V gene. The CDR3 covers 13 residues. The V end was cut by 6 bases, the J end by 4 bases, with 9 bases between.

The V call is TRBV7-2, the J call TRBJ2-7; 7 bases line up with TRBD2. CDR1 and CDR2 (germline): SGHTA, FQGNSA. This CDR3 is 17 amino acids long. The ends lost 1 base at V and 2 bases at J; junction bases unmatched: 11. The CDR3 protein is CASSLGASGDSTYEQYF. The DNA for the CDR3 is TGTGCCAGCAGCTTAGGTGCTAGCGGCGACTCCACCTACGAGCAGTACTTC.

Relative to its sample, this clonotype is medium-sized. The chain uses TRBV7-2 and TRBJ1-2, with unresolved D. The CDR3 covers 14 residues. Germline assignment: CDR1 SGHTA and CDR2 FQGNSA. With 7 bases removed from V and 8 bases from J, the gap between germline ends came to 20 bases. The CDR3 nucleotides read TGTGCCAGCAACCCTCCCTCCGAGAGCAGCGGCTACACCTTC. Translation gives CASNPPSESSGYTF. The whole variable domain, filled in from reference TRBV7-2 and TRBJ1-2, reads GAGVSQSPSNKVTEKGKDVELRCDPISGHTALYWYRQSLGQGLEFLIYFQGNSAPDKSGLPSDRFSAERTGGSVSTLTIQRTQQEDSAVYLCASNPPSESSGYTFGSGTRLTVV.

This clonotype turned up a few times. The genes are TRBV18 and TRBJ2-1; weak D call: TRBD2 (5 bases). The CDR3 consists of 13 residues. Germline CDR1 and CDR2: KGHSH and LQKENI. Trimming pared 1 base from V and 7 bases from J, leaving 8 bases between. The CDR3 bases are TGTGCCAGCTCACCACGGGAGTGGAATGAGCAGTTCTTC. This translates into CASSPREWNEQFF.

This clonotype was seen a handful of times. Germline is not matched at one junction end, which may reflect a read error. The chain couples TRBV7-9 to TRBJ2-5; maybe TRBD2 (6 bases). The CDR3 consists of 12 residues. Germline V gene sequence: CDR1 SEHNR, CDR2 FQNEAQ (reference sequence). The CDR3 bases are TGTGCCAGCGCTTTGGAAAGTGTCCCGGGGGACTTC. Translated: CASALESVPGDF.

This clonotype was seen a single time. V and J are TRBV28 and TRBJ2-7; tentative D call: TRBD1 (5 bases). Germline CDR1 is MDHEN and CDR2 is SYDVKM. The CDR3 is 15 amino acids. V lost 0 bases and J 2 bases, leaving 11 bases between the germline ends. The CDR3: CASSLWAGNTYEQYF. CDR3 DNA sequence: TGTGCCAGCAGTTTATGGGCAGGGAACACCTACGAGCAGTACTTC.

This clonotype was seen ten or more times. The V and J genes are TRBV21-1 and TRBJ1-5; the table's D call, TRBD1, was not checked against the DNA. TRBV21-1 is a pseudogene locus. The CDR3 has 15 amino acids. CDR3 nucleotide sequence: TGTGCCAGCAGCCCCGGGACAGGATTAAATCAGCCCCAGCATTTT. Its translation is CASSPGTGLNQPQHF.

The chain uses TRBV12-3 or TRBV12-4 and TRBJ2-7, with 9 positions matching TRBD2. CDR3 length: 15 amino acids. The V segment lost 4 bases and the J segment 5 bases; nucleotides outside the gene matches: 9. The CDR3 loop reads CASSSPGTSFNEQYF. The CDR3 DNA sequence: TGTGCCAGCAGTTCACCCGGGACTAGCTTTAACGAGCAGTACTTC.

The rearrangement links TRBV7-2 to TRBJ1-2; D gene unclear. Germline V gives CDR1 SGHTA, CDR2 FQGNSA. The CDR3 is 12 residues long. Trimming pared 5 bases from V and 11 bases from J, leaving 15 bases between. The CDR3 loop reads CASSPTTWRYTF. CDR3 nucleotide sequence: TGTGCCAGCAGCCCGACTACCTGGAGGTACACCTTC.

This clonotype turned up a few times. The chain couples TRBV13 to TRBJ2-1; no clear D gene. CDR3 length equals 14 residues. Germline lookup yields CDR1 PRHDT and CDR2 FYEKMQ (reference sequence). V was clipped by 7 bases and J by 8 bases, with 18 bases between them. The DNA for the CDR3 is TGTGCCAGCATCCGGAAGAATAATATGGATGAGCAGTTCTTC. It translates to CASIRKNNMDEQFF.

This clonotype turned up a few times. V gene TRBV25-1 combines with J gene TRBJ2-5; D gene ambiguous. The CDR3 is 10 residues long. V lost 5 bases to trimming and J lost 4 bases, with 2 bases between them. Germline-derived CDR1 and CDR2 are MGHDK and SYGVNS. The CDR3 sequence: CASSRETQYF. CDR3 nucleotide sequence: TGTGCCAGCAGTAGAGAGACCCAGTACTTC.